Presented here are 16 T cell receptor beta chains from one specimen sequenced in a study of cytomegalovirus exposure and HLA in healthy donors. PCR involved 60 Vbeta and 13 Jbeta primers. Method: immunoSEQ multiplex PCR; TCRdb's copy keeps in-frame clones and lacks some. Of some 140,000 clones listed, about 68% were seen once; the top ten hold under 2.5%. Input material: PBMCs. Receptor source: a man aged 30-40 years in good health and CMV-seronegative.

The genes are TRBV5-1 and TRBJ2-5; no reliable D call. The CDR3 runs 11 residues. Trimming shortened V by 2 bases and J by 5 bases, and 4 bases separated the two germline ends. Germline loops: CDR1 SGHRS, CDR2 YFSETQ. The CDR3, as DNA: TGCGCCAGCAGCTTCGGGGAGACCCAGTACTTC. As protein: CASSFGETQYF.

The DNA for the CDR3 is TGCAGCGTTGCAGTCGGGAGCTCCTACAATGAGCAGTTCTTC. Translation gives CSVAVGSSYNEQFF. V usage is TRBV29-1 and J usage is TRBJ2-1, with D perhaps matching TRBD2 (6 bases). CDR3 length: 14 amino acids. Germline CDR1 SQVTM, CDR2 ANQGSEA. The V and J ends lost 4 bases and 0 bases respectively, with 10 bases between them.

The chain joins TRBV30 to TRBJ2-3; 8 bases line up with TRBD1. Germline V gene sequence: CDR1 GTSNPN, CDR2 SVGIG (reference sequence). The CDR3 runs to 15 residues. Trimming cost V 2 bases and J 1 base; bases outside gene matches: 5. The CDR3 DNA reads as TGTGCCTGGAGTTTGGGACAGGCGGGCACAGATACGCAGTATTTT. Protein product: CAWSLGQAGTDTQYF.

In the case of this clone: The sample holds other DNA sequences that translate to the same CDR3. This chain joins TRBV9 and TRBJ2-1; TRBD2 matches 13 bases. The CDR3 runs to 16 residues. Germline CDR1 and CDR2: SGDLS and YYNGEE. Losses at the gene ends were 2 bases for V and 3 bases for J; bases not matched to a gene: 2. The CDR3 reads CASSVGTSGVYNEQFF. DNA for the CDR3: TGTGCCAGCAGCGTCGGGACTAGCGGGGTCTACAATGAGCAGTTCTTC.

This chain links TRBV28 with TRBJ2-1; TRBD2 might be the D (7 bases). In germline, CDR1 is MDHEN, CDR2 SYDVKM. Trimming left V 7 bases short and J 7 bases short, with 14 bases between. This CDR3 has 13 amino acids. The CDR3 sequence: CASKRGAVNEQFF. DNA for the CDR3: TGTGCCAGCAAACGGGGGGCTGTGAATGAGCAGTTCTTC.

The gene calls are TRBV7-2 and TRBJ1-2; 8 nucleotides agree with TRBD1. Germline V CDR1 and CDR2: SGHTA, FQGNSA. CDR3 length: 14 residues. J was trimmed by 3 bases and V by 3 bases; bases with no gene match: 3. This CDR3 reads CASSFKQGDYGYTF. The CDR3 coding sequence is TGTGCCAGCAGCTTTAAACAGGGGGACTATGGCTACACCTTC. Complete variable domain (other parts from reference TRBV7-2 and TRBJ1-2): GAGVSQSPSNKVTEKGKDVELRCDPISGHTALYWYRQSLGQGLEFLIYFQGNSAPDKSGLPSDRFSAERTGGSVSTLTIQRTQQEDSAVYLCASSFKQGDYGYTFGSGTRLTVV.

This clone appeared a single time. The chain is built from TRBV6-6 and TRBJ2-3, with a tentative D call TRBD2 (5 bases). The germline CDR1 and CDR2 sequences are MNHNY and SVGAGI (reference sequence). The CDR3 totals 13 residues. V lost 2 bases and J 6 bases, leaving 9 bases between the germline ends. This CDR3 is CASSYHTGDTQYF. Here the CDR3 DNA reads TGTGCCAGCAGTTACCATACGGGGGATACGCAGTATTTT.

This clone was recorded once. The rearrangement joins TRBV10-1 to TRBJ2-7; D may be TRBD1 (5 bases). This CDR3 has 11 amino acids. CDR1 and CDR2 from the germline V gene are WNHNN and SYGVQD (reference sequence). Trimming cost V 3 bases and J 6 bases, with 6 bases left between them. The CDR3 here is CASSEDSEQYF. The CDR3 nucleotides are TGCGCCAGCAGTGAAGACAGCGAGCAGTACTTC.

This clone appeared once. The genes are TRBV9 and TRBJ2-2, with 9 bases lining up with TRBD2. The CDR3 length is 14 residues. The germline CDR1 and CDR2 sequences are SGDLS and YYNGEE. After removal of 4 bases from V and 7 bases from J, the junction contained 5 bases not matched to a gene. Here the CDR3 DNA reads TGTGCCAGCAGCTGGGGACTAGCAGGCGGGGAGCTGTTTTTT. Translation gives CASSWGLAGGELFF. The complete variable domain, with remaining parts taken from reference TRBV9 and TRBJ2-2, reads DSGVTQTPKHLITATGQRVTLRCSPRSGDLSVYWYQQSLDQGLQFLIQYYNGEERAKGNILERFSAQQFPDLHSELNLSSLELGDSALYFCASSWGLAGGELFFGEGSRLTVL.

The J gene is TRBJ2-3, the V gene TRBV29-1, with 8 bases matching TRBD1. Unmatched junction bases numbered 4, after V lost 2 bases and J lost 0 bases. The CDR3 spans 15 residues. CDR1 SQVTM and CDR2 ANQGSEA come from the germline V gene. CDR3 DNA: TGCAGCGTTGAACGGGACAGGAATAGCACAGATACGCAGTATTTT. This gives the protein CSVERDRNSTDTQYF.

The chain couples TRBV5-1 to TRBJ2-2, with a possible D match to TRBD1 (6 bases). CDR1 is SGHRS and CDR2 is YFSETQ in the germline V gene. The CDR3 length is 16 residues. Trimming took off 3 bases at V and 3 bases at J, with 15 bases between the two ends. The CDR3, as DNA: TGCGCCAGCAGCTGGTTGGGGGCCCCGGACACCGGGGAGCTGTTTTTT. As protein: CASSWLGAPDTGELFF. Full variable domain (remainder filled in from reference TRBV5-1 and TRBJ2-2): KAGVTQTPRYLIKTRGQQVTLSCSPISGHRSVSWYQQTPGQGLQFLFEYFSETQRNKGNFPGRFSGRQFSNSRSEMNVSTLELGDSALYLCASSWLGAPDTGELFFGEGSRLTVL.

In this sample, this clone turned up once. The chain has TRBV18 and TRBJ2-2, with a possible D match to TRBD2 (7 bases). CDR3 length: 13 amino acids. Germline V gene sequence: CDR1 KGHSH, CDR2 LQKENI. V lost 5 bases, J lost 7 bases, and 11 bases lay in between. CDR3 sequence reads: CASSGGACGELFF. In DNA, the CDR3 is TGTGCCAGCTCAGGGGGGGCTTGCGGGGAGCTGTTTTTT.

This clone was counted a few times. J is TRBJ2-7 and V is TRBV6-5, with 11 bases identical to TRBD1. The V and J ends lost 5 bases and 3 bases, in that order; junction bases with no gene match: 6. Germline V gene sequence: CDR1 MNHEY, CDR2 SVGAGI. The CDR3 totals 15 residues. CDR3 sequence: CASSQGTGGIYEQYF. For the CDR3, the DNA is TGTGCCAGCAGTCAGGGGACAGGGGGAATCTACGAGCAGTACTTC.

The chain carries TRBV7-2 and TRBJ2-1; D unresolved. V was pared by 4 bases and J by 9 bases, with 10 bases between. The CDR3 length is 12 residues. The germline CDR1 and CDR2 sequences are SGHTA and FQGNSA. DNA for the CDR3: TGTGCCAGCAGCTCGAGAGTCGGTGAGCAGTTCTTC. Its translation: CASSSRVGEQFF.

The gene calls are TRBV15 and TRBJ2-5, with D hard to call. CDR3 length: 14 residues. The germline V and J ends were trimmed by 0 bases and 1 base, with 6 bases remaining between them. CDR1 and CDR2 (germline): LNHNV, YYDKDF (reference sequence). The CDR3 here is CATSRDWAQETQYF. CDR3 nucleotide sequence: TGTGCCACCAGCAGAGATTGGGCCCAAGAGACCCAGTACTTC.

The CDR3 loop is CASEGLAGINEQFF. The CDR3 nucleotides are TGTGCCAGCGAGGGACTAGCGGGGATAAATGAGCAGTTCTTC. The chain employs TRBV19 and TRBJ2-1; 13 bases are a match to TRBD2. CDR1 is LNHDA and CDR2 is SQIVND in the germline V gene (reference sequence). This CDR3 region has 14 residues. Trimming removed 9 bases from V and 7 bases from J; junction bases left unmatched: 6.